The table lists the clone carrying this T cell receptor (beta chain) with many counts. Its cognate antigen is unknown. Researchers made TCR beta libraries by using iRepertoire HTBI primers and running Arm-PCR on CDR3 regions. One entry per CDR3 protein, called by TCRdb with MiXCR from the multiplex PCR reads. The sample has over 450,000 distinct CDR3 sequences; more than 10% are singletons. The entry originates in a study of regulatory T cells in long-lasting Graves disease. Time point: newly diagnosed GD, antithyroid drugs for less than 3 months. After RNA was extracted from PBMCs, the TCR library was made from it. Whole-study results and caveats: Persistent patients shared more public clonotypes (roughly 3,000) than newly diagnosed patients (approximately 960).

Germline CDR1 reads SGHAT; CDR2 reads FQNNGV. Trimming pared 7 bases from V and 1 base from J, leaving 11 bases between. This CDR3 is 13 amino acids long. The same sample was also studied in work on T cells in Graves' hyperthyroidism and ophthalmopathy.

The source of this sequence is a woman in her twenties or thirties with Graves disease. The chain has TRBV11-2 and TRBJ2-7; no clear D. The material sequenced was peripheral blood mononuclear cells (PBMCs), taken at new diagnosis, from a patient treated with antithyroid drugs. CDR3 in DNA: TGTGCCAGCACCCCTACCATGTCCTACGAGCAGTACTTC. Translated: CASTPTMSYEQYF.